Below are 3 T cell receptor beta chains sequenced from a single sample in a study of OX40 agonist ivuxolimab in advanced cancers. Method: immunoSEQ multiplex PCR; TCRdb's copy keeps in-frame clones and lacks some. The sample shows about 82,000 clones, about 91% of them seen only once. The material was CD4+ or CD8+ T cells sorted from blood, obtained in a trial of the OX40 agonist ivuxolimab. Receptor source: an adult with an advanced solid tumor such as melanoma, head and neck, liver or kidney cancer.

The chain is built from TRBV28 and TRBJ2-7; no reliable D call. The CDR3 contains 15 residues. V lost 2 bases and J 2 bases, leaving 13 bases between the germline ends. CDR1 and CDR2 (germline): MDHEN, SYDVKM. CDR3 bases: TGTGCCAGCAGTTTAGTCCAGCCTACCACCTACGAGCAGTACTTC. It translates to CASSLVQPTTYEQYF.

Only a few counts were recorded for this clone. This rearrangement joins TRBV4-3 to TRBJ2-7; 9 bases match TRBD1. J was trimmed by 4 bases and V by 3 bases; bases with no gene match: 7. Germline V lookup: CDR1 LGHNA, CDR2 YSLEER. This CDR3 contains 15 residues. In nucleotides, the CDR3 is TGCGCCAGCAGCCAGGGGGACAGGGACCTATACGAGCAGTACTTC. Protein product: CASSQGDRDLYEQYF.

This clone came up once. The chain is built from TRBV19 and TRBJ2-1; 14 bases match TRBD2. There are 19 residues in the CDR3. V gave up 5 bases and J gave up 0 bases; unmatched junction bases: 9. Germline V gene lookup returns CDR1 LNHDA and CDR2 SQIVND (reference sequence). Written as DNA, the CDR3 is TGTGCCAGTAGTGCTCTGACTAGCGGGAGGGGGAGCTCCTACAATGAGCAGTTCTTC. The encoded protein is CASSALTSGRGSSYNEQFF.